This T cell receptor (beta chain) is drawn from a study of cytomegalovirus exposure and HLA in healthy donors. Regarding the study as a whole: In most subjects, TCR beta sequences reportedly gave accurate predictions of HLA-A and HLA-B alleles. The study put 150 or so TCR beta chains on its list as cytomegalovirus-associated. Analyzed later, association rates of TCRs varied across HLA loci, with DRB1 most and HLA-C fewest.

CDR3 size: 16 residues. Germline CDR1 and CDR2: SGHVS and FNYEAQ. V trimming: 4 bases; J trimming: 5 bases; junction bases outside the gene matches: 11. Comments on this clone: Its antigen remains unidentified.

In the PCR, 60 Vbeta and 13 Jbeta primers were used. The table came from immunoSEQ multiplex PCR; TCRdb's copy has only in-frame clones and leaves some out. The repertoire holds around 100,000 clones, with 60% to 80% as singletons. The specimen sequenced was PBMCs. J is TRBJ1-1 and V is TRBV7-6; TRBD1 agrees at 9 bases. The receptor comes from a man aged 60 to 75 in good health and CMV-seropositive. CDR3 DNA sequence: TGTGCCAGCAGCTCTATAGTTGGGACAGGGTGGACTGAAGCTTTCTTT. This sequence encodes CASSSIVGTGWTEAFF.